The 20 T cell receptor beta chains given below trace back to one sample, sequenced in a study of T cells after yellow fever vaccination. TCRdb reprocessed the 5' RACE reads with MiXCR, giving one entry per CDR3 protein. This sample has hundreds of thousands of distinct CDR3 sequences, with 20% to 25% found just once. Specimen: PBMCs, collected approximately 22 days after the first yellow fever vaccination. These receptors all come from a man aged 18 to 29 who received the YFV17D yellow fever vaccine.

This rearrangement joins TRBV19 to TRBJ2-2; possible D gene TRBD1, 6 bases. The CDR3 is made up of 15 amino acids. Germline CDR1 and CDR2: LNHDA and SQIVND (reference sequence). Trimming cost V 5 bases and J 3 bases, with 13 bases left between them. The CDR3 region is CASSGGRSDTGELFF. Here the CDR3 DNA reads TGTGCCAGTAGTGGGGGCCGCTCAGACACCGGGGAGCTGTTTTTT.

The chain has TRBV4-2 and TRBJ2-7, with 13 bases aligning to TRBD2. CDR1 and CDR2 from the germline V gene are LGHNA and YNFKEQ. The junction had 14 bases not matched to a gene; V was cut back by 4 bases and J by 5 bases. The CDR3 spans 18 residues. The CDR3 sequence: CASSPGSLAGGTPDEQYF. CDR3 nucleotide sequence: TGTGCCAGCAGCCCAGGCTCACTAGCGGGGGGGACCCCCGACGAGCAGTACTTC.

The chain has TRBV12-3 or TRBV12-4 and TRBJ2-7, with 10 bases matching TRBD2. With 5 bases clipped from V and 4 bases from J, the junction kept 5 bases outside the gene matches. This CDR3 comprises 14 residues. CDR3 DNA: TGTGCCAGCAGTAGCGGGGGGGCTCCATACGAGCAGTACGTC. This encodes CASSSGGAPYEQYV.

The gene calls are TRBV25-1 and TRBJ1-3, with D hard to call. The CDR3 is 13 residues long. V dropped 10 bases and J dropped 2 bases, with 12 bases sitting between them. The V gene's germline CDR1 is MGHDK and CDR2 SYGVNS. Here the CDR3 DNA reads TGTGCCACCAAAAACAGTGCTGGAAACACCATATATTTT. Its protein is CATKNSAGNTIYF.

This chain joins TRBV15 and TRBJ1-1; D is undetermined. Trimming took off 0 bases at V and 3 bases at J, with 11 bases between the two ends. The CDR3 is made up of 15 amino acids. Germline-derived CDR1 and CDR2 are LNHNV and YYDKDF (reference sequence). Written as DNA, the CDR3 is TGTGCCACCAGCAGAGATCCAAATTTTGACACTGAAGCTTTCTTT. Its protein product is CATSRDPNFDTEAFF.

This clonotype was observed a handful of times. The CDR3 protein is CATSRVRGAGELFF. The CDR3 DNA is TGTGCCACCAGCAGAGTTCGCGGAGCCGGGGAGCTGTTTTTT. This chain joins TRBV15 and TRBJ2-2; D is undetermined. The CDR3 is made up of 14 amino acids. V lost 1 base, J lost 6 bases, and 9 bases lay in between. Per germline, CDR1 LNHNV and CDR2 YYDKDF (reference sequence).

The chain is built from TRBV19 and TRBJ2-1, with D perhaps given as TRBD1 or TRBD2 (5 bases each). Germline assignment: CDR1 LNHDA and CDR2 SQIVND (reference sequence). CDR3 length equals 14 residues. V was shortened by 4 bases and J by 4 bases, with 11 bases between the two germline ends. The chain's CDR3 is CASSRGTYYNEQFF. The DNA for the CDR3 is TGTGCCAGTAGTAGGGGGACCTATTACAATGAGCAGTTCTTC.

This chain joins TRBV7-3 and TRBJ2-2; D tentatively reads TRBD1 or TRBD2 (6 bases each). Looked up from germline, CDR1 is SGHTA and CDR2 is FQGTGA. The V end was cut by 5 bases, the J end by 5 bases, with 18 bases between. CDR3 size: 16 residues. CDR3: CASSPGGGRGTGELFF. CDR3 DNA: TGTGCCAGCAGCCCAGGAGGGGGACGTGGGACCGGGGAGCTGTTTTTT. Filled out from reference TRBV7-3 and TRBJ2-2, the complete variable domain reads GAGVSQTPSNKVTEKGKYVELRCDPISGHTALYWYRQSLGQGPEFLIYFQGTGAADDSGLPNDRFFAVRPEGSVSTLKIQRTERGDSAVYLCASSPGGGRGTGELFFGEGSRLTVL.

The table lists this clonotype with a few counts. V is TRBV20-1 and J is TRBJ1-1; TRBD1 agrees at 7 bases. The germline CDR1 and CDR2 sequences are DFQATT and SNEGSKA (reference sequence). V dropped 3 bases and J dropped 1; count of bases not matched to a gene: 5. This CDR3 comprises 14 residues. In nucleotides, the CDR3 is TGCAGTGCTAGGTGGGGACAGTCGAACACTGAAGCTTTCTTT. Protein sequence: CSARWGQSNTEAFF.

There are a few counts of this clonotype. The V and J genes are TRBV7-8 and TRBJ2-2, with TRBD2 matching 7 bases. Germline V gives CDR1 SGHVS, CDR2 FQNEAQ. With V trimmed by 7 bases and J by 0 bases, 14 bases remained unmatched. This CDR3 is 18 amino acids long. This chain's CDR3 is CASMDITNGGSNTGELFF. In DNA form, the CDR3 reads TGTGCCAGCATGGATATCACAAACGGGGGGTCGAACACCGGGGAGCTGTTTTTT.

Only a few counts were recorded for this clonotype. The rearrangement links TRBV5-4 to TRBJ1-2, with a weak D call TRBD1 (6 bases). Looked up from germline, CDR1 is SGHNT and CDR2 is YYREEE (reference sequence). Trimming stripped 6 bases from V and 3 bases from J, with 21 bases between. The CDR3 has 16 amino acids. The CDR3 loop is CASTRPGLGADYGYTF. The CDR3 DNA reads as TGTGCCAGCACTCGCCCGGGTCTGGGGGCCGACTATGGCTACACCTTC.

This clonotype has only a few counts. J is TRBJ2-7 and V is TRBV5-1, with a possible D match to TRBD1 (6 bases). Per the germline V gene, CDR1 is SGHRS and CDR2 is YFSETQ. Deletions cut 2 bases from V and 5 bases from J, with 14 bases between. The CDR3 sequence is 14 residues long. CDR3 in DNA: TGCGCCAGCAGCTTTACAGGGATAAGTGACGAGCAGTACGTC. Protein: CASSFTGISDEQYV.

This clonotype was observed a few times. V and J are TRBV18 and TRBJ1-5; 7 positions agree with TRBD1. Germline CDR1 reads KGHSH; CDR2 reads LQKENI. After removal of 5 bases from V and 8 bases from J, the junction contained 12 bases not matched to a gene. The length of the CDR3 is 15 residues. CDR3: CASSRQEGAREPQHF. For the CDR3, the DNA is TGTGCCAGCTCAAGGCAAGAGGGGGCTCGGGAGCCCCAGCATTTT.

This clonotype was detected only a few times. The rearrangement uses TRBV6-5 and TRBJ1-1; the D is unclear. The CDR3 consists of 11 residues. Germline assignment: CDR1 MNHEY and CDR2 SVGAGI. Trimming shortened V by 5 bases and J by 5 bases, and 6 bases separated the two germline ends. The CDR3 DNA reads TGTGCCAGCAGTGCGAGTACTGAAGCTTTCTTT. It specifies CASSASTEAFF.

The chain has TRBV7-8 and TRBJ2-7, with TRBD2 matching over 8 bases. CDR1 is SGHVS, CDR2 FQNEAQ, per germline. The CDR3 is made up of 17 amino acids. Germline trimming cut 3 bases from V and 2 bases from J; bases unmatched to any gene: 12. The DNA for the CDR3 is TGTGCCAGCAGCTTGGATAGCGGGGTGGGTAGGGCCTACGAGCAGTACGTC. Residues: CASSLDSGVGRAYEQYV.

The rearrangement uses TRBV18 and TRBJ2-3; TRBD2 matches at 9 bases. The CDR3 runs 19 residues. V gave up 1 base and J gave up 6 bases; unmatched junction bases: 17. CDR1 and CDR2 (germline): KGHSH, LQKENI. As DNA, the CDR3 is TGTGCCAGCTCACCACTCGAGGACAGCGGGGGGCTACGAGGGGATACGCAGTATTTT. Translated, it gives CASSPLEDSGGLRGDTQYF.

The CDR3 spells CASSLVHGGNQPQHF. In DNA, the CDR3 is TGTGCCAGCAGCTTAGTGCATGGCGGCAATCAGCCCCAGCATTTT. The rearrangement links TRBV7-2 to TRBJ1-5; D unclear. CDR3 length: 15 residues. Per germline, CDR1 SGHTA and CDR2 FQGNSA. The germline V and J ends were trimmed by 1 base and 2 bases, with 9 bases remaining between them.

V and J are TRBV6-5 and TRBJ2-3; D perhaps matches TRBD2 (7 bases). The CDR3 consists of 16 residues. CDR1 and CDR2 (germline): MNHEY, SVGAGI. V was shortened by 2 bases and J by 3 bases, with 15 bases between the two germline ends. The CDR3 protein is CASSYERGGLTDTQYF. Written as DNA, the CDR3 is TGTGCCAGCAGTTACGAAAGGGGGGGGCTGACAGATACGCAGTATTTT.

On this clonotype: A much larger clonotype is one base distant, so this may be a read error. This chain uses TRBV6-1 with TRBJ2-7; D is unresolved. The CDR3 extends over 13 amino acids. From germline, CDR1 is MNHNS and CDR2 SASEGT. The V end was cut by 4 bases, the J end by 2 bases, with 9 bases between. CDR3 nucleotide sequence: TGTGCCAGCAGTGTTACATGGGCCTACGAGCAGTACGTC. Encoded protein: CASSVTWAYEQYV.

The chain couples TRBV12-3 or TRBV12-4 to TRBJ2-2; D remains unclear. This CDR3 spans 12 amino acids. Trimming stripped 7 bases from V and 6 bases from J, with 9 bases between. This CDR3 is CASTMRSGELFF. The CDR3 nucleotides read TGTGCCAGCACCATGAGATCCGGGGAGCTGTTTTTT.